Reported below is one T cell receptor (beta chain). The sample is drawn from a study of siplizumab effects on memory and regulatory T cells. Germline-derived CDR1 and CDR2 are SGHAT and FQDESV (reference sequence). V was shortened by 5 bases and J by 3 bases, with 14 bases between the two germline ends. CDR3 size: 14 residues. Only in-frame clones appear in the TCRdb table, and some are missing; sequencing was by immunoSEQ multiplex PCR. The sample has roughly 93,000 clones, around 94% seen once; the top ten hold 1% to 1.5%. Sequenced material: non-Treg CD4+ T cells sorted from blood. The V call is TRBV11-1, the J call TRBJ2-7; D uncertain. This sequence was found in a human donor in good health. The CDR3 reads CASSPRAPFYEQYF. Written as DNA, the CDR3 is TGTGCCAGCAGCCCCCGAGCCCCCTTCTACGAGCAGTACTTC.